These 22 T cell receptor beta chains originate from one sample sequenced in a study of metastatic and nonmetastatic thyroid tumors (dated by TCRdb to about 2020). The method was PCR. The sequencer listed for this sample is Illumina HiSeq 4000. The public reads were run again by TCRdb, first through fastp at Q25 and then through MiXCR, and only productive beta chains were kept. For this sample there are around 22,000 clones; roughly 18% appear just once. The ten biggest clones cover about 4.6% of the sample. No patient had received any treatment before thyroid surgery. The sample comprised blood. The receptors were gathered from a male donor with papillary thyroid cancer or a benign thyroid nodule (not recorded which). Some clones in this sample may be carry-over from other donors' samples.

The chain is built from TRBV30 and TRBJ2-3, with TRBD2 matching 14 bases. This CDR3 contains 17 residues. V gave up 0 bases and J gave up 3 bases; unmatched junction bases: 5. CDR1 and CDR2 (germline): GTSNPN, SVGIG (reference sequence). The CDR3 sequence is CAWSVPGLAGVTDTQYF. In nucleotides, the CDR3 is TGTGCCTGGAGTGTACCGGGACTAGCGGGAGTAACAGATACGCAGTATTTT.

In this sample, this clone turned up many times. The CDR3 DNA reads TGTGCCAGCAGCTTGGGGGGATACTATCAGCCCCAGCATTTT. Protein: CASSLGGYYQPQHF. The rearrangement uses TRBV5-5 and TRBJ1-5; D remains unclear. Per germline, CDR1 SGHKS and CDR2 YYEKEE (reference sequence). Trimming took off 0 bases at V and 5 bases at J, with 9 bases between the two ends. The CDR3 totals 14 residues. The full variable domain, in which reference TRBV5-5 and TRBJ1-5 provide the parts outside the CDR3, is DAGVTQSPTHLIKTRGQQVTLRCSPISGHKSVSWYQQVLGQGPQFIFQYYEKEERGRGNFPDRFSARQFPNYSSELNVNALLLGDSALYLCASSLGGYYQPQHFGDGTRLSIL.

This clone rates as medium-sized. The chain carries TRBV6-2 or TRBV6-3 and TRBJ2-7, with a possible D match to TRBD1 (5 bases). Germline CDR1 is MNHEY and CDR2 is SVGEGT. Trimming shortened V by 8 bases and J by 0 bases, and 8 bases separated the two germline ends. The CDR3 runs to 12 residues. The chain's CDR3 is CASRQTSYEQYF. CDR3 bases: TGTGCCAGCCGACAGACCTCCTACGAGCAGTACTTC.

At least ten counts were recorded for this clone. V gene TRBV24-1 combines with J gene TRBJ1-1; no clear D. The CDR3 has 13 amino acids. CDR1 KGHDR and CDR2 SFDVKD come from the germline V gene. The V and J ends lost 1 base and 7 bases respectively, with 9 bases between them. The DNA for the CDR3 is TGTGCCACCAGTGATTTTAAGGTCGTTGAAGCTTTCTTT. It translates to CATSDFKVVEAFF.

The sample holds one count of this clone. CDR3 region: CASSIHSGRASGELFF. For the CDR3, the DNA is TGTGCCAGTAGTATTCATAGCGGGAGGGCCTCCGGGGAGCTGTTTTTT. The V and J genes are TRBV19 and TRBJ2-2; 11 nucleotides line up with TRBD2. CDR3 size: 16 residues. The V gene end was trimmed by 3 bases and the J gene end by 6 bases; junction bases not matched to a gene: 6. CDR1 and CDR2 from the germline V gene are LNHDA and SQIVND (reference sequence).

This clone was counted ten times or more. The chain has TRBV7-9 and TRBJ2-7; perhaps TRBD2 as D (6 bases). Trimming removed 1 base at V and 0 bases at J, with 10 bases between. This CDR3 has 15 amino acids. Per germline, CDR1 SEHNR and CDR2 FQNEAQ (reference sequence). CDR3 sequence reads: CASSLVAGSSYEQYF. The DNA for the CDR3 is TGTGCCAGCAGCTTAGTGGCGGGAAGCTCCTACGAGCAGTACTTC.

The rearrangement joins TRBV11-2 to TRBJ2-3, with D perhaps matching TRBD2 (6 bases). Germline CDR1 SGHAT, CDR2 FQNNGV. V shed 1 base and J shed 6 bases, with 23 bases lying between them. The CDR3 extends over 18 amino acids. CDR3 in DNA: TGTGCCAGCAGCTTAGTTCGGGGTGCGGGACGGCCCTGTGATACGCAGTATTTT. Its protein product is CASSLVRGAGRPCDTQYF.

This clone was observed at least ten times. The rearrangement links TRBV18 to TRBJ1-1; 7 bases match TRBD1. The CDR3 covers 13 residues. V lost 5 bases and J lost 1; bases outside the gene matches: 1. Germline-derived CDR1 and CDR2 are KGHSH and LQKENI. This CDR3 reads CASSGQANTEAFF. CDR3 in DNA: TGTGCCAGCTCAGGACAGGCGAACACTGAAGCTTTCTTT.

V and J are TRBV5-1 and TRBJ2-7; D is perhaps TRBD2 (6 bases). The CDR3 is 14 residues long. The V gene's germline CDR1 is SGHRS and CDR2 YFSETQ. The V gene lost 0 bases and the J gene lost 6 bases, with 13 bases spanning the gap. The CDR3 coding sequence is TGCGCCAGCAGCTTGGAGCCTAGCGTGATCGAGCAGTACTTC. Amino acid sequence: CASSLEPSVIEQYF.

There are a few counts of this clone. The genes are TRBV6-5 and TRBJ2-1; 7 positions agree with TRBD1. The CDR3 is 16 amino acids. V dropped 0 bases and J dropped 5; count of bases not matched to a gene: 7. Germline-derived CDR1 and CDR2 are MNHEY and SVGAGI. Here the CDR3 DNA reads TGTGCCAGCAGTTACTCGAAGGGGACAGTCAACAATGAGCAGTTCTTC. The encoded protein is CASSYSKGTVNNEQFF.

This clone counts as medium-sized. The chain carries TRBV10-3 and TRBJ2-7; TRBD2 is a possible D gene (5 bases). V lost 4 bases and J lost 2, with 15 bases in between. Germline V gene data show CDR1 as ENHRY and CDR2 as SYGVKD. The length of the CDR3 is 15 residues. The CDR3 region is CAISVEAGPTYEQYF. CDR3 nucleotides: TGTGCCATCAGTGTTGAGGCGGGTCCTACCTACGAGCAGTACTTC.

Relative to its sample, this clone is medium-sized. The chain has TRBV12-3 or TRBV12-4 and TRBJ2-5; D is ambiguous. Trimming left V 0 bases short and J 5 bases short, with 7 bases between. There are 13 residues in the CDR3. DNA of the CDR3: TGTGCCAGCAGTTTAGCGGGGATGGAGACCCAGTACTTC. It specifies CASSLAGMETQYF.

The chain couples TRBV12-3 or TRBV12-4 to TRBJ2-3, with D possibly matching TRBD2 (6 bases). The CDR3 covers 15 residues. Deletions cut 5 bases from V and 4 bases from J, with 16 bases between. The CDR3 here is CASSPESGASDTQYF. DNA of the CDR3: TGTGCCAGCAGTCCAGAGTCGGGAGCGTCAGATACGCAGTATTTT.

About this clone itself: A read error may account for a junction end that differs from germline. This CDR3 reads CASSLPGVPNTQYF. The CDR3 DNA reads TGTGCCAGCAGCTTACCGGGGGTCCCCAATACTCAGTATTTT. The chain employs TRBV7-8 and TRBJ2-3; a possible D gene is TRBD2 (6 bases). Germline V gene data show CDR1 as SGHVS and CDR2 as FQNEAQ. The CDR3 spans 14 residues. Full variable domain (outside the CDR3, taken from reference TRBV7-8 and TRBJ2-3): GAGVSQSPRYKVAKRGQDVALRCDPISGHVSLFWYQQALGQGPEFLTYFQNEAQLDKSGLPSDRFFAERPEGSVSTLKIQRTQQEDSAVYLCASSLPGVPNTQYFGPGTRLTVL.

This clone came up a few times. CDR3 protein: CASSIGARWSETQYF. CDR3 nucleotide sequence: TGTGCCAGTAGTATCGGGGCCAGGTGGTCGGAGACCCAGTACTTC. This chain uses TRBV19 with TRBJ2-5; TRBD1 or TRBD2 may be the D gene (5 bases each). The length of the CDR3 is 15 residues. Germline V CDR1 and CDR2: LNHDA, SQIVND (reference sequence). The V end was cut by 3 bases, the J end by 5 bases, with 16 bases between.

This clone is medium-sized within its sample. The rearrangement uses TRBV6-1 and TRBJ2-7; 7 bases fit TRBD1. Germline V lookup: CDR1 MNHNS, CDR2 SASEGT. V dropped 4 bases and J dropped 3; count of bases not matched to a gene: 0. CDR3 size: 12 residues. Written as DNA, the CDR3 is TGTGCCAGCAGTGGGGACAGCTACGAGCAGTACTTC. Translating gives CASSGDSYEQYF.

This clone has at least ten counts. The chain has TRBV29-1 and TRBJ1-1; D may be TRBD1 (6 bases). The CDR3 has 12 amino acids. CDR1 is SQVTM and CDR2 is ANQGSEA in the germline V gene. V was pared by 7 bases and J by 1 base, with 10 bases between. CDR3 loop: CSGGHPNTEAFF. The CDR3, as DNA: TGCAGCGGGGGACACCCGAACACTGAAGCTTTCTTT.

V usage is TRBV25-1 and J usage is TRBJ2-5; TRBD2 might be the D (7 bases). Per germline, CDR1 MGHDK and CDR2 SYGVNS. V lost 6 bases to trimming and J lost 5 bases, with 16 bases between them. This CDR3 region has 14 residues. The CDR3 is CASRKGGAGETQYF. The CDR3 nucleotides are TGTGCCAGCAGGAAGGGGGGGGCCGGTGAGACCCAGTACTTC.

V usage is TRBV6-2 or TRBV6-3 and J usage is TRBJ2-3; TRBD2 aligns across 8 bases. Germline V CDR1 and CDR2: MNHEY, SVGEGT. V trimming: 0 bases; J trimming: 8 bases; junction bases outside the gene matches: 16. The CDR3 is made up of 18 amino acids. The CDR3 coding sequence is TGTGCCAGCAGTTACTCGGAGCGGGGAACGGGAGGGCCCGGTACGCAGTATTTT. Its translation is CASSYSERGTGGPGTQYF.

This clone was counted at least ten times. The chain carries TRBV4-1 and TRBJ1-5; D call uncertain. The CDR3 totals 14 residues. Trimming stripped 1 base from V and 7 bases from J, with 11 bases between. CDR1 is MGHRA and CDR2 is YSYEKL in the germline V gene. In DNA form, the CDR3 reads TGCGCCAGCAGCCAAGGGACCCCCGGACAGCCCCAGCATTTT. Translation: CASSQGTPGQPQHF.

In its sample, this clone was seen many times. The V gene is TRBV10-1, the J gene TRBJ2-7; D is unclear. V dropped 4 bases and J dropped 6 bases, with 10 bases sitting between them. Germline assignment: CDR1 WNHNN and CDR2 SYGVQD (reference sequence). This CDR3 region has 12 residues. The CDR3 coding sequence is TGCGCCAGCAGTGGGGATTCTTTCGAGCAGTACTTC. As protein: CASSGDSFEQYF.

This clone was recorded at least ten times. The CDR3 DNA reads TGTGCCAGCAGCGTAGCCCTCAATGAGCAGTTCTTC. Translated, it gives CASSVALNEQFF. The chain recombines TRBV9 with TRBJ2-1, with no clear D. Trimming took off 0 bases at V and 6 bases at J, with 4 bases between the two ends. The germline CDR1 and CDR2 sequences are SGDLS and YYNGEE. This CDR3 comprises 12 residues.